This T cell receptor (beta chain) appears in the sequencing data of a study of blood T cell repertoires in COVID-19. As for the study in general: Sample material is recorded as cDNA or gDNA derived from T cells, B-cell-depleted T cells, or PBMCs.

In the original analysis: Amplification from reference gene primers served as the basis for estimated nucleated cell counts. Assay: immunoSEQ multiplex PCR; the TCRdb copy retains only in-frame clones and omits some. D and trimming were read from the DNA, whereas the V and J calls and clone size are those reported in that table. The sample has about 270,000 clones, about 90% seen once. V dropped 6 bases and J dropped 1; count of bases not matched to a gene: 5. Germline V lookup: CDR1 LNHNV, CDR2 YYDKDF (reference sequence). The CDR3 has 15 residues. This clone turned up a few times. Participant-given clinical history determined each cohort assignment. Two negative PCRs, clearance, or symptom resolution were required of recovered Cohort 3 donors.

V usage is TRBV15 and J usage is TRBJ2-2, with 7 bases lining up with TRBD2. The sequencing input was PBMCs or T cells enriched from blood (not recorded which). This receptor was obtained from a woman aged 55-70 years who had recovered from COVID-19. CDR3 in DNA: TGTGCCACCAGACCGGGACTACTGAACACCGGGGAGCTGTTTTTT. It is translated as CATRPGLLNTGELFF.